A selection of T cell receptor beta chains follows, all from one sample in a study of blood T cells in healthy people across ages. One entry per CDR3 protein results from TCRdb running MiXCR on the 5' RACE reads. The sample carries 1.5 million to 2 million distinct CDR3 sequences, 30% to 40% recorded once. Material for sequencing was blood. These receptors came from a woman aged 25 to 39 in good health. Each CDR3 is given with its conserved first and last residue. D genes are given only for firm matches. Clone size, where shown, is once, few, many, or a class for clones that have expanded.

D gene,V gene,clone size,CDR3 length,J gene,CDR3 DNA,CDR3 protein
TRBD2,TRBV20-1,.,14,TRBJ2-1,TGCAGTGCGACCGTAGCGGGACTTTACAATGAGCAGTTCTTC,CSATVAGLYNEQFF
.,TRBV29-1,many,11,TRBJ2-3,TGCAGCCCCGGAGGAGGGGATACGCAGTATTTT,CSPGGGDTQYF
.,TRBV20-1,.,15,TRBJ2-3,TGCAGTGCTAGGGACGTGGTTGGGGGGCGATATACGCAGTATTTT,CSARDVVGGRYTQYF
TRBD2,TRBV20-1,.,15,TRBJ2-1,TGCAGTGCTAGATCCGCCGGGACTAGCGGGAGAGAGCAGTTCTTC,CSARSAGTSGREQFF
.,TRBV24-1,.,15,TRBJ2-5,TGTGCCACCAGTGATACCGGGGACGGTGTGGAGACCCAGTACTTC,CATSDTGDGVETQYF
.,TRBV18,few,14,TRBJ2-1,TGTGCCAGCTCACCCTACGGACAGCGCGATGAGCAGTTCTTC,CASSPYGQRDEQFF
TRBD1,TRBV7-2,.,17,TRBJ1-2,TGTGCCAGCAGCTTGGGCGGTTGTGGACAGGGAGGATATGGCTGCACCTTC,CASSLGGCGQGGYGCTF
.,TRBV9,few,14,TRBJ2-7,TGTGCCAGCAGCGTATTGCCAAACTCCTACGAGCAGTACTTC,CASSVLPNSYEQYF
TRBD2,TRBV5-1,.,19,TRBJ2-3,TGCGCCAGCAGCTTGCAGGGGGCCAGCGGGAGGGCTTCAGCAGATACGCAGTATTTT,CASSLQGASGRASADTQYF
.,TRBV20-1,many,14,TRBJ2-7,TGCAGTGCGTGCTCCGGCCTTCATCCTGACGAGCAGTACTTC,CSACSGLHPDEQYF
TRBD2,TRBV7-7,.,15,TRBJ2-1,TGTGCCAGCAGCTTAAGGGAGGGGCCGTACAATGAGCAGTTCTTC,CASSLREGPYNEQFF
TRBD1,TRBV24-1,.,16,TRBJ1-4,TGTGCCACCAGTGATAAGGAGACAGGGATGAACCGAGAACTGTTTTTT,CATSDKETGMNRELFF
.,TRBV4-1,.,16,TRBJ2-2,TGCGCCAGCAGCCAAGATAGTCTCGGGCAGGGCGGGGAGCTGTTTTTT,CASSQDSLGQGGELFF
.,TRBV29-1,.,15,TRBJ2-3,TGCAGCGTTGAAGATCCCGGGGTAAATGGAGATACGCAGTATTTT,CSVEDPGVNGDTQYF
.,TRBV29-1,many,13,TRBJ2-7,TGCAGCGCCAAGGCCGATGGCCCTTACGAGCAGTACTTC,CSAKADGPYEQYF
.,TRBV5-1,.,13,TRBJ2-5,TGCGCCAGCAGCCCCCATGGCCAAGAGGCCCAGTACTTC,CASSPHGQEAQYF
TRBD1,TRBV5-6,once,15,TRBJ2-1,TGTGCCAGCAGCCCGTGGGACAGGGGACACAATGAGCAGTTCTTC,CASSPWDRGHNEQFF
TRBD2,TRBV4-1,few,16,TRBJ2-7,TGCGCCAGCAGCCAAGCGACCGGGACTAGCTTTCACGAGCAGTACTTC,CASSQATGTSFHEQYF
TRBD2,TRBV12-3/TRBV12-4,.,17,TRBJ2-1,TGTGCCAGTAGTTCCCGAGGTTCTAGCGGGATCCTCAATGAGCAGTTCTTC,CASSSRGSSGILNEQFF
.,TRBV3-1,.,16,TRBJ2-5,TGTGCCAGCAGCCAACCCGCAGGGGAGGTGCAAGAGACCCAGTACTTC,CASSQPAGEVQETQYF
.,TRBV28,.,15,TRBJ2-1,TGTGCCAGCGGCCCGAGGGTGGGGGGTTACAATGAGCAGTTCTTC,CASGPRVGGYNEQFF
TRBD1,TRBV20-1,few,13,TRBJ2-7,TGCAGTGCTATCGACAGGGGGTCCTACGAGCAGTACTTC,CSAIDRGSYEQYF
TRBD2,TRBV5-1,few,15,TRBJ2-7,TGCGCCAGCAGCCTCGACACCGTCGGGGGGTACGAGCAGTACTTC,CASSLDTVGGYEQYF
.,TRBV6-5,.,15,TRBJ2-5,TGTGCCTGCAAGGGTGAAGCCGGGCCTAGAGAGACCCAGTACTTC,CACKGEAGPRETQYF
.,TRBV3-1,few,14,TRBJ1-1,TGTGCCAGCAGCCAAGTAGAGCGCGGCACTGAAGCTTTCTTT,CASSQVERGTEAFF
.,TRBV7-9,.,14,TRBJ2-7,TGTGCCAGCAGCACAGAACAGGGTGGTTACGAGCAGTACTTC,CASSTEQGGYEQYF
.,TRBV24-1,.,14,TRBJ2-3,TGTGCCACCAGTGATGGGCAGGGTGTAGATACGCAGTATTTT,CATSDGQGVDTQYF
.,TRBV15,.,16,TRBJ1-2,TGTGCCACCAGCGCCCTAGGGCGACCAGGGTCCTATGGCTACACCTTC,CATSALGRPGSYGYTF
.,TRBV24-1,few,18,TRBJ1-2,TGTGCCACCAGTGATTTGACCCCAAAAGGTCCGGGTCCCTATGGCTACACCTTC,CATSDLTPKGPGPYGYTF
.,TRBV28,.,16,TRBJ2-7,TGTGCCAGCAGCCCAATCCCGACTAACGGGTTCTACGAGCAGTACTTC,CASSPIPTNGFYEQYF
.,TRBV20-1,.,15,TRBJ2-1,TGCAGTGCTAGAGATAATAGCGGCCGCTTCAATGAGCAGTTCTTC,CSARDNSGRFNEQFF
TRBD2,TRBV4-2,.,15,TRBJ2-5,TGTGCCAGCAGCCAATTGAGCGGGGGGCGGGAGACCCAGTACTTC,CASSQLSGGRETQYF
.,TRBV6-1,.,15,TRBJ2-6,TGTGCCTGCTCCCCGGGTTGGGGTGGGGCCAACGTCCTGACTTTC,CACSPGWGGANVLTF
TRBD2,TRBV20-1,few,19,TRBJ2-1,TGCAGTGCTAGAGATCCTGGGACTAGCGGGATGGTCGCATGGGATGAGCAGTTCTTC,CSARDPGTSGMVAWDEQFF
TRBD1,TRBV20-1,.,14,TRBJ2-7,TGCAGTGCTAAGGTTGGGACAGCCTCCTGCGAGCAGTACTTC,CSAKVGTASCEQYF
.,TRBV20-1,.,15,TRBJ1-6,TGCAGTGCTCAAAAGCGGGACACCAATAATTCACCCCTCCACTTT,CSAQKRDTNNSPLHF
.,TRBV7-9,few,17,TRBJ2-6,TGTGCCAGCAGCTTAGCAGACGGGGGTCCTGGGGCCAACGTCCTGACTTTC,CASSLADGGPGANVLTF
TRBD2,TRBV6-2/TRBV6-3,few,15,TRBJ2-1,TGTGCCAGCAGTTTGGGACTAGCGGAGGGCTTACGGCAGTTCTTC,CASSLGLAEGLRQFF
.,TRBV28,.,14,TRBJ2-7,TGTGCCAGTGCCAGCCAGCAGCTTTCCTACGAGCAGTACTTC,CASASQQLSYEQYF
TRBD1,TRBV11-2,few,15,TRBJ1-2,TGTGCCAGCAGCCAGGGGACAGGGCAGATCTATGGCTACACCTTC,CASSQGTGQIYGYTF
.,TRBV18,.,15,TRBJ1-6,TGTGCTAGCTCACCAAAAGGGGCAGCAAATTCACCCCTCCACTTT,CASSPKGAANSPLHF
.,TRBV20-1,.,15,TRBJ2-1,TGCAGTGCTAGAGATCCCAGACAGGCGGGCTACGAGCAGTTCTTC,CSARDPRQAGYEQFF